The 11 T cell receptor beta chains reported below all come from one sample, sequenced in a study of blood T cell repertoires in COVID-19. Some clones are missing from TCRdb's copy, which holds only in-frame ones; the method was immunoSEQ multiplex PCR. The sample records about 200,000 clones, 88% being singletons. Sequenced input: peripheral blood. All receptors come from a man in his late teens or twenties with active or convalescent COVID-19.

The V and J genes are TRBV6-5 and TRBJ2-7; 8 nucleotides align to TRBD1. V shed 5 bases and J 5 bases; nucleotides not matched to a gene: 8. CDR1 and CDR2 from the germline V gene are MNHEY and SVGAGI. This CDR3 region has 14 residues. DNA for the CDR3: TGTGCCAGCAGTACCCCCAGGGGGCGCGACGAGCAGTACTTC. Its translation: CASSTPRGRDEQYF.

This chain connects TRBV2 to TRBJ1-5; D is perhaps TRBD1 (5 bases). Germline V gives CDR1 SNHLY, CDR2 FYNNEI. The CDR3 totals 15 residues. V shed 8 bases and J shed 2 bases, with 16 bases lying between them. CDR3 residues: CASAARVFGNQPQHF. The DNA of the CDR3 is TGTGCCAGCGCGGCCAGGGTATTTGGCAATCAGCCCCAGCATTTT.

The V and J genes are TRBV14 and TRBJ1-5; 10 nucleotides align to TRBD1. The CDR3 runs 13 residues. The germline CDR1 and CDR2 sequences are SGHDN and FVKESK. V trimming: 7 bases; J trimming: 9 bases; junction bases outside the gene matches: 6. DNA for the CDR3: TGTGCCAGCACCGACAGGGGGCCCCGGCCCCAGCATTTT. Translating gives CASTDRGPRPQHF. The entire variable domain, with the rest obtained from reference TRBV14 and TRBJ1-5, is as follows: EAGVTQFPSHSVIEKGQTVTLRCDPISGHDNLYWYRRVMGKEIKFLLHFVKESKQDESGMPNNRFLAERTGGTYSTLKVQPAELEDSGVYFCASTDRGPRPQHFGDGTRLSIL.

The J gene is TRBJ2-3, the V gene TRBV7-3; tentatively, D is TRBD1 (6 bases). The CDR3 runs 14 residues. Germline values: CDR1 SGHTA, CDR2 FQGTGA. The V and J ends lost 4 bases and 3 bases respectively, with 11 bases between them. The CDR3 DNA sequence: TGTGCCAGCAGCTCCCAGGGGTATACAGATACGCAGTATTTT. Translation: CASSSQGYTDTQYF. Based on the CDR3 plus reference TRBV7-3 and TRBJ2-3, the full variable domain is GAGVSQTPSNKVTEKGKYVELRCDPISGHTALYWYRQSLGQGPEFLIYFQGTGAADDSGLPNDRFFAVRPEGSVSTLKIQRTERGDSAVYLCASSSQGYTDTQYFGPGTRLTVL.

CDR3 nucleotides: TGTGCCAGCAGCTTAGATCGGGGATCCTACGAGCAGTACTTC. Amino acid sequence: CASSLDRGSYEQYF. The gene calls are TRBV7-8 and TRBJ2-7; D might be TRBD2 (5 bases). This CDR3 is 14 amino acids long. Deletions cut 1 base from V and 1 base from J, with 8 bases between. Per the germline V gene, CDR1 is SGHVS and CDR2 is FQNEAQ.

V gene TRBV27 combines with J gene TRBJ2-1; 7 bases are shared with TRBD2. Per the germline V gene, CDR1 is MNHEY and CDR2 is SMNVEV (reference sequence). The CDR3 totals 18 residues. The J segment lost 0 bases and the V segment lost 1 base, leaving 9 bases of the junction unmatched. CDR3 region: CASSLWAAGVDSYNEQFF. CDR3 nucleotide sequence: TGTGCCAGCAGTTTATGGGCGGCGGGGGTGGACTCCTACAATGAGCAGTTCTTC.

The table lists this clone with a count of one. The chain joins TRBV7-9 to TRBJ1-1, with D perhaps matching TRBD1 (6 bases). This CDR3 is built from 15 residues. CDR1 is SEHNR, CDR2 FQNEAQ, per germline (reference sequence). V was trimmed by 4 bases and J by 0 bases, leaving 12 bases between them. The DNA for the CDR3 is TGTGCCAGCAGCTACGCAGGGGTCATGAACACTGAAGCTTTCTTT. This encodes CASSYAGVMNTEAFF. The whole variable domain, remainder taken from reference TRBV7-9 and TRBJ1-1, is DTGVSQNPRHKITKRGQNVTFRCDPISEHNRLYWYRQTLGQGPEFLTYFQNEAQLEKSRLLSDRFSAERPKGSFSTLEIQRTEQGDSAMYLCASSYAGVMNTEAFFGQGTRLTVV.

The rearrangement uses TRBV5-1 and TRBJ1-1, with D possibly being TRBD1 (6 bases). The CDR3 totals 14 residues. Germline CDR1 and CDR2: SGHRS and YFSETQ. V was clipped by 3 bases and J by 0 bases, with 9 bases between them. CDR3 region: CASSSRQVNTEAFF. The CDR3 nucleotides are TGCGCCAGCAGCTCAAGACAGGTGAACACTGAAGCTTTCTTT.

The chain joins TRBV27 to TRBJ2-2, with TRBD1 identical over 7 bases. CDR3 length: 13 residues. V lost 6 bases, J lost 5 bases, and 3 bases stayed unmatched. Germline CDR1 is MNHEY and CDR2 is SMNVEV (reference sequence). Here the CDR3 reads CASRSTGTGELFF. The CDR3 DNA reads as TGTGCCAGCAGGTCGACAGGGACCGGGGAGCTGTTTTTT.

The rearrangement links TRBV6-5 to TRBJ1-1; the match to TRBD1 covers 10 bases. The CDR3 totals 13 residues. Germline CDR1 reads MNHEY; CDR2 reads SVGAGI. V dropped 6 bases and J dropped 11; count of bases not matched to a gene: 9. CDR3 nucleotides: TGTGCCAGCAGCGACCGGGACAGGGGCCGCGCTTTCTTT. This translates into CASSDRDRGRAFF.

The chain has TRBV9 and TRBJ2-3; 7 bases match TRBD2. The CDR3 is 17 residues long. Germline CDR1 and CDR2: SGDLS and YYNGEE. J gave up 0 bases and V 4 bases, and 11 bases lay outside the gene matches. This chain's CDR3 is CASSPTLASHSTDTQYF. The CDR3 DNA sequence: TGTGCCAGCAGCCCTACACTAGCGTCCCACAGCACAGATACGCAGTATTTT.